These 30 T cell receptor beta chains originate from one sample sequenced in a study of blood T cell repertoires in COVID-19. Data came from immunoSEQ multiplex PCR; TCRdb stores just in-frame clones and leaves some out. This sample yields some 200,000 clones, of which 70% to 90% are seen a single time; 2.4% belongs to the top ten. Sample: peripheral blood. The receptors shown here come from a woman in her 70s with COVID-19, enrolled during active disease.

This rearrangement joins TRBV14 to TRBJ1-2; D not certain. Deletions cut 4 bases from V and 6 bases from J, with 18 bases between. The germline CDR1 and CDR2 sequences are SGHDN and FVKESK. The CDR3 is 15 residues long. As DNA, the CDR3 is TGTGCCAGCAGCCCGGAGGTGCAGGCCGTTCATGGCTACACCTTC. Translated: CASSPEVQAVHGYTF. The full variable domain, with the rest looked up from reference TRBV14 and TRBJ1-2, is EAGVTQFPSHSVIEKGQTVTLRCDPISGHDNLYWYRRVMGKEIKFLLHFVKESKQDESGMPNNRFLAERTGGTYSTLKVQPAELEDSGVYFCASSPEVQAVHGYTFGSGTRLTVV.

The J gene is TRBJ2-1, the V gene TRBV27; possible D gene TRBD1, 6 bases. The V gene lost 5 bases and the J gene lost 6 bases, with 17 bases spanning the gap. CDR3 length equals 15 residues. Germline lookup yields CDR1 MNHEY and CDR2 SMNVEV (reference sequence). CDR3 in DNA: TGTGCCAGCAGTAACAGGGCCACCGAATTCAATGAGCAGTTCTTC. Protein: CASSNRATEFNEQFF.

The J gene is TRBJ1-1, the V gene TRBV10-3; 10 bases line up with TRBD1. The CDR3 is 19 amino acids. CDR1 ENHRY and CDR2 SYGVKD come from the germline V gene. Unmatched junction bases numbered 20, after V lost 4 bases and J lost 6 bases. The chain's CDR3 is CAISVAPPLGTGVHPEAFF. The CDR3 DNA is TGTGCCATCAGTGTCGCCCCCCCGCTAGGGACAGGGGTTCATCCTGAAGCTTTCTTT.

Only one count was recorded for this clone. Written as DNA, the CDR3 is TGTGCCAGCAGCTTATTTGGGACAGGGTATAATTCACCCCTCCACTTT. This gives the protein CASSLFGTGYNSPLHF. The chain links TRBV5-8 to TRBJ1-6; 9 nucleotides match TRBD1. Germline V CDR1 and CDR2: SGHTS, YDEGEE. This CDR3 comprises 16 residues. Trimming at V came to 2 bases and at J to 4 bases, leaving 4 bases not matched to a gene. Filled out from reference TRBV5-8 and TRBJ1-6, the complete variable domain reads EAGVTQSPTHLIKTRGQQATLRCSPISGHTSVYWYQQALGLGLQFLLWYDEGEERNRGNFPPRFSGRQFPNYSSELNVNALELEDSALYLCASSLFGTGYNSPLHFGNGTRLTVT.

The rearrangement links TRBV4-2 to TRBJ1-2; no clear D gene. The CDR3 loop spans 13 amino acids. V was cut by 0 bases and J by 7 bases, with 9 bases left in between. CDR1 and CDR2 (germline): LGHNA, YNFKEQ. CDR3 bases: TGTGCCAGCAGCCAAGAGTATAGTCCTGGCTACACCTTC. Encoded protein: CASSQEYSPGYTF.

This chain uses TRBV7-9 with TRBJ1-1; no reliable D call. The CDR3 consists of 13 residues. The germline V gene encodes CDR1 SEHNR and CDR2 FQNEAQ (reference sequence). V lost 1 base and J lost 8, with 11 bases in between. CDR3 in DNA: TGTGCCAGCAGCTTAGGCCGGGCGGGGGAAGCTTTCTTT. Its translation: CASSLGRAGEAFF.

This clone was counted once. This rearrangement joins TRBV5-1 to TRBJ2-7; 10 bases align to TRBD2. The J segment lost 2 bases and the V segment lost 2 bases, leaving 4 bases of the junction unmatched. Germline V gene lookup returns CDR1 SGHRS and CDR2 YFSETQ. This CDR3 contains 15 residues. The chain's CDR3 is CASSFSAGGPYEQYF. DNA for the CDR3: TGCGCCAGCAGCTTCTCAGCGGGAGGGCCCTACGAGCAGTACTTC.

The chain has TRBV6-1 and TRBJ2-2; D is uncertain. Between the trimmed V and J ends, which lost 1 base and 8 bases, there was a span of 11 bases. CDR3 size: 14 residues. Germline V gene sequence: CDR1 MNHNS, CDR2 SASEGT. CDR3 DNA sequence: TGTGCCAGCAGTGAAGACTCCGTGTTTGGGGAGCTGTTTTTT. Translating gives CASSEDSVFGELFF.

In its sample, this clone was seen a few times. The CDR3 sequence: CASRRITQETQYF. Written as DNA, the CDR3 is TGTGCCAGCAGGAGAATCACCCAAGAGACCCAGTACTTC. The chain joins TRBV6-5 to TRBJ2-5, with D uncertain. In germline, CDR1 is MNHEY, CDR2 SVGAGI. CDR3 length: 13 residues. Trimming took off 6 bases at V and 1 base at J, with 9 bases between the two ends.

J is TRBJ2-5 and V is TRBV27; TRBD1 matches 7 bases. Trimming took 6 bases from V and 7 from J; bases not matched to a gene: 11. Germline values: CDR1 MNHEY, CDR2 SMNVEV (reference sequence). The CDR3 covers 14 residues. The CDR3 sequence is CASSPGTALGTQYF. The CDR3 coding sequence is TGTGCCAGCAGCCCCGGGACAGCTTTGGGGACCCAGTACTTC.

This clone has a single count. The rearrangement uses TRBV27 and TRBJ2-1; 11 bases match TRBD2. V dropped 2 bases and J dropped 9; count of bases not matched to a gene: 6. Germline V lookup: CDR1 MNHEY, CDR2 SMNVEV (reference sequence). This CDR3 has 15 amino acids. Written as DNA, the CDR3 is TGTGCCAGCAGTTTAACCCTAGCGGGGGGAAGTGAGCAGTTCTTC. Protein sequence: CASSLTLAGGSEQFF.

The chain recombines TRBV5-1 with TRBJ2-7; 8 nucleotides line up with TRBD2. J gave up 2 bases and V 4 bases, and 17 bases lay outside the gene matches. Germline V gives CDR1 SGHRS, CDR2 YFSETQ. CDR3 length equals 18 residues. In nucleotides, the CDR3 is TGCGCCAGCAGCAAACACGCGTTAGGACTAGCTGAAACCTACGAGCAGTACTTC. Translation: CASSKHALGLAETYEQYF.

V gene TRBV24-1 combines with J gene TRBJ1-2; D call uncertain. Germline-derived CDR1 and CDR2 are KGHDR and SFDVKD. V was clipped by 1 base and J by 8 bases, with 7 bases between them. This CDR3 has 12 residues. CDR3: CATSDFRGGYTF. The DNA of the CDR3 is TGTGCCACCAGTGATTTTCGGGGAGGCTACACCTTC.

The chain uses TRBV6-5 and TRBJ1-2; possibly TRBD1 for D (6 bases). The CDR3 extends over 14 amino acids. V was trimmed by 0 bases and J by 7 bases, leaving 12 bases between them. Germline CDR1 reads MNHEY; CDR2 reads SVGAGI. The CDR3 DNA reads TGTGCCAGCAGTTACTCGGCCAGGGGCGGTGGCTACACCTTC. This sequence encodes CASSYSARGGGYTF.

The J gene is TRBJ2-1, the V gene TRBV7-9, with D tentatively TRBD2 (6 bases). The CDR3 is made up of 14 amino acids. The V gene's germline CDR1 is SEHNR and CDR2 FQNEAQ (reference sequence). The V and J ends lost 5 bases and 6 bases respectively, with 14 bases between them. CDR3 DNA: TGTGCCAGCAGCCCGGTAGCGGCCGCCAATGAGCAGTTCTTC. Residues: CASSPVAAANEQFF.

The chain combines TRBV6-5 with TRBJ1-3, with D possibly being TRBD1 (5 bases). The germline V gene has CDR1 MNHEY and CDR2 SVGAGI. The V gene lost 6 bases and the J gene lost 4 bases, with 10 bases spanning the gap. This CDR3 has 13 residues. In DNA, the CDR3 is TGTGCCAGCAGATCGGGGGTCGGAAACACCATATATTTT. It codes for CASRSGVGNTIYF.

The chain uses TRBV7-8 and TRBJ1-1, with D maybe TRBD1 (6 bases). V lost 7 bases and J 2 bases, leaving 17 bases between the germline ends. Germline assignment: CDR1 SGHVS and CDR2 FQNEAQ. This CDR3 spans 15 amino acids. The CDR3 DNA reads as TGTGCCAGCACCGTAGCGGGCAGGGGAAACACTGAAGCTTTCTTT. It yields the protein CASTVAGRGNTEAFF.

CDR3 DNA sequence: TGTGCCAGCAGTTATCCGGGGGGTACGAACACCGGGGAGCTGTTTTTT. It specifies CASSYPGGTNTGELFF. This chain joins TRBV6-2 or TRBV6-3 and TRBJ2-2; 7 bases are a match to TRBD2. The CDR3 totals 16 residues. Per germline, CDR1 MNHEY and CDR2 SVGEGT. Trimming removed 3 bases from V and 0 bases from J; junction bases left unmatched: 4.

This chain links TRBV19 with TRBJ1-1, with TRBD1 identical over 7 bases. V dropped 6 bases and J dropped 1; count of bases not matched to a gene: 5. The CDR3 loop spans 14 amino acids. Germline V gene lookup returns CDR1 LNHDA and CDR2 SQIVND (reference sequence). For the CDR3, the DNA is TGTGCCAGTAGAAGGGACAGAGAGAACACTGAAGCTTTCTTT. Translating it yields CASRRDRENTEAFF.

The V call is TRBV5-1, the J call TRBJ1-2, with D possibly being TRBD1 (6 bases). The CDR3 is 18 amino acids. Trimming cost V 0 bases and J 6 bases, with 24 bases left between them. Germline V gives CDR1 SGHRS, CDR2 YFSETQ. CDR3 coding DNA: TGCGCCAGCAGCTTGGCCACGACAAAACAACAGGGAAGCGATGGCTACACCTTC. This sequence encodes CASSLATTKQQGSDGYTF.

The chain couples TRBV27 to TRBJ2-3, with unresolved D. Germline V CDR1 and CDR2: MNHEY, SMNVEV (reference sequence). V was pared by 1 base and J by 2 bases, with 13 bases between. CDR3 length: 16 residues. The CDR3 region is CASSLFRPSLTDTQYF. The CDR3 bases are TGTGCCAGCAGTTTATTTCGTCCTTCCCTCACAGATACGCAGTATTTT.

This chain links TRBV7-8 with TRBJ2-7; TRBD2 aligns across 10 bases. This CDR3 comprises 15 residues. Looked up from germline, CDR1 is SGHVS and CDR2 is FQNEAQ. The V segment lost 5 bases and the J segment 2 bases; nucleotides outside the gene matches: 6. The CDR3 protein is CASSRTTSGAYEQYF. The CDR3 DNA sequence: TGTGCCAGCAGCCGCACAACTAGCGGGGCCTACGAGCAGTACTTC.

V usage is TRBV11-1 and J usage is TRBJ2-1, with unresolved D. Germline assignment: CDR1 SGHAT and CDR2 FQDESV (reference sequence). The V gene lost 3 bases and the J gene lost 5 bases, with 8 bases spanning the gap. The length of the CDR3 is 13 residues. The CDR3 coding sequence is TGTGCCAGCAGCTTGGGCAGGCACAATGAGCAGTTCTTC. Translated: CASSLGRHNEQFF. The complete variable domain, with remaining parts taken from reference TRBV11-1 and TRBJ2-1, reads EAEVAQSPRYKITEKSQAVAFWCDPISGHATLYWYRQILGQGPELLVQFQDESVVDDSQLPKDRFSAERLKGVDSTLKIQPAELGDSAMYLCASSLGRHNEQFFGPGTRLTVL.

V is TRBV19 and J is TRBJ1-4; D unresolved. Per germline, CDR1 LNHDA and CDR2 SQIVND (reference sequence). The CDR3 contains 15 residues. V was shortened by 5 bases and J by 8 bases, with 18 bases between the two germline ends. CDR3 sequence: CASSLAGGLGEKLFF. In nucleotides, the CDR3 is TGTGCCAGTAGTCTCGCTGGTGGCCTCGGGGAAAAACTGTTTTTT.

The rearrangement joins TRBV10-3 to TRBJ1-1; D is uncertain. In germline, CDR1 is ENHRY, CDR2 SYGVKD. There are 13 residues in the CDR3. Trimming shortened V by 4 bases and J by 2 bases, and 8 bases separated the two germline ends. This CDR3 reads CAISGQINTEAFF. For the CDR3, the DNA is TGTGCCATCAGTGGACAAATTAACACTGAAGCTTTCTTT.

CDR3 bases: TGTGCCAGCACCCCTTTAAGCGAAATGAACACTGAAGCTTTCTTT. It yields the protein CASTPLSEMNTEAFF. V usage is TRBV7-2 and J usage is TRBJ1-1, with unresolved D. Trimming shortened V by 7 bases and J by 0 bases, and 15 bases separated the two germline ends. The CDR3 is 15 amino acids. Germline V lookup: CDR1 SGHTA, CDR2 FQGNSA.

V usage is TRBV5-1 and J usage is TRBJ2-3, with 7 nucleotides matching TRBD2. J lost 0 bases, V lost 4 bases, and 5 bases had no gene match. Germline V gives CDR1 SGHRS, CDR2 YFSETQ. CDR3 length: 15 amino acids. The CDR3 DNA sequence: TGCGCCAGCAGCCCACGACTAGCAAGCACAGATACGCAGTATTTT. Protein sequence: CASSPRLASTDTQYF.

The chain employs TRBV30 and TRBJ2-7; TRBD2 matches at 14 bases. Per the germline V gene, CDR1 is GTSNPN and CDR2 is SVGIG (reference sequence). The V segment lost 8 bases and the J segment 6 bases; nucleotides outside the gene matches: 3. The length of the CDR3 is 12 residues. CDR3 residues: CAGTSGRSEQYF. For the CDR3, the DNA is TGTGCCGGGACTAGCGGGAGAAGCGAGCAGTACTTC.

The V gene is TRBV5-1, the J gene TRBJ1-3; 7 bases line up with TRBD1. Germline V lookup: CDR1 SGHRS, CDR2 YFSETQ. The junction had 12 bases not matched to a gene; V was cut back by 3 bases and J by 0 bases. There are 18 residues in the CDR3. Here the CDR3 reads CASSSAIRGADSGNTIYF. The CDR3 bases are TGCGCCAGCAGCTCGGCCATCAGGGGGGCAGACTCTGGAAACACCATATATTTT.

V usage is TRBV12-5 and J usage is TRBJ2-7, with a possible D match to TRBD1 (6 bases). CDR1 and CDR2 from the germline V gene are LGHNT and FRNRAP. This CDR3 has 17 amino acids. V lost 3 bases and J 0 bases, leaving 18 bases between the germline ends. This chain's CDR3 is CASGLEQGRGFSYEQYF. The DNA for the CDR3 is TGTGCTAGTGGTTTAGAACAGGGCCGAGGGTTCTCCTACGAGCAGTACTTC.